The clone carrying this T cell receptor (beta chain) was detected once. This entry is derived from a study of blood T cell repertoires in COVID-19. Whole-study context: COVID-19 samples, acute and convalescent, were from the United States, Italy and Spain. PBMCs, B-cell-depleted T cells, or T cells were the source of the cDNA or gDNA that made up the material.

How the authors handled the data: Amplification with reference gene primers provided the estimates of nucleated cell counts. Assay used: immunoSEQ multiplex PCR; TCRdb lists only in-frame clones, some missing. D and trimming come from the DNA, and the V and J calls and clone size come from that table. The sample has a few hundred thousand clones; nearly 90% are singletons. CDR3 size: 16 residues. Germline CDR1 and CDR2: MDHEN and SYDVKM. J gave up 6 bases and V 6 bases, and 14 bases lay outside the gene matches. Ages ranged from about 18 to 100 years, with residence in fewer than 25 US areas. Sequenced sample: PBMCs or T cells enriched from blood (not recorded which). The chain joins TRBV28 to TRBJ2-3; 8 positions agree with TRBD2. This TCR came from a woman aged 18-29 years with acute COVID-19. The CDR3 region is CASRSAGTSNLDTQYF. The CDR3 DNA reads TGTGCCAGCAGGAGTGCCGGGACTAGTAATTTGGATACGCAGTATTTT.